This TCR beta chain stems from a study of cytomegalovirus exposure and HLA in healthy donors (dated by TCRdb to about 2017). About the full investigation: An earlier analysis of approximately 640 of the donors reported approximately 270 Gb of sequence data and some 120 million unique TCR beta sequences from 150 million to 200 million T cells. Among the roughly 380 genotyped donors, around 81% belonged to the genetic ancestry cluster associated with self-reported Caucasian donors. HLA typing included class I and class II loci at four-digit resolution. An earlier analysis of roughly 600 of the donors used high-throughput TCR beta sequencing to judge whether each TCR beta V gene segment behaved as functional or pseudogenic. A later genetic analysis used genome-wide SNP genotypes for about three fifths of the 666 donors, treating that subset as a discovery cohort. All discovery cohort repertoires had been generated on a single sequencing platform. To predict cytomegalovirus infection status, the study combined high-throughput TCR immunosequencing, statistical association of individual TCRs with disease status, and machine learning. On average, roughly 240,000 unique TCR beta nucleotide sequences were sequenced per donor among roughly 430 genotyped donors of the cohort, with around 19% of those sequences being non-productive. Donor age, sex, ethnicity and CMV serostatus were compiled together with the repertoire data. Roughly 300 gigabases of sequencing data and around 80 million unique TCR sequences made up an early release that covered 500 to 700 HLA-typed donors. A later analysis re-examined previously published TCR beta repertoires from roughly 650 donors and added high-resolution HLA genotyping to investigate patterns of TCR occurrence. The study aimed to test whether signatures of past pathogen exposure could be identified by cataloging public T cell receptors. Besides the first cohort of roughly 640 subjects, a separate validation cohort made up of about 120 different subjects was used. The study profiled the T cell repertoires of hundreds of subjects by immunosequencing and related them to cytomegalovirus serostatus. About five DR-DQ haplotypes were treated as single units for association and clustering because of strong linkage in the cohort. The number of donors typed differed by locus, with about 629-630 for A, B, C, DRB1 and DQB1, more than 500 for DQA1, 600 to 610 for DPA1, and some 470 for DPB1. In the later analysis, no new phenotypic data were used to find candidate immune exposures; instead, reliance was placed on TCR beta sequences and their occurrence across donors. Findings and caveats that apply to the study as a whole: At a false discovery rate of 0.05, a later analysis linked about 17,000 TCR beta sequences to specific HLA alleles. In both the original and validation cohorts, the classifier was reported to diagnose cytomegalovirus status with high specificity and sensitivity. A later analysis found that most CMV-associated TCR beta chains appeared HLA-restricted, with HLA associations seemingly driven largely by CMV exposure. Linkage disequilibrium might explain the correlated functional status among segregating V segments, but an unknown experimental factor could not be excluded. Some IMGT-functional V segments, including TRBV6-2 and TRBV6-3, could not be told apart with the 87-base-pair reads, so those segments were excluded. This cohort had only TCR beta chains sequenced, and the lack of alpha or paired-chain data limited which features could be detected. Broadly in line with IMGT annotations, most TCR beta V segments showed up in productive rearrangements about 87% or about 30% of the time in an earlier analysis of under 700 of the donors. A later analysis found that TCR association rates varied across HLA loci, with DRB1 alleles showing the most associated TCRs and HLA-C alleles the fewest. HLA typing was unavailable for some donors at each locus, so association tests used only the typed subset. While some public TCRs were present in many individuals, most TCR sequences turned up only very rarely across donors. A later analysis found that HLA-associated TCR beta chains were more clonally expanded and had lower generation probabilities than equally common non-associated chains. The only immune exposure information available for the cohort was CMV serostatus. According to a later genetic analysis, donors in an Asian-associated ancestry cluster had fewer N-insertions in productive TCRs than the approximately 650-donor mean. It was suggested by the authors that the approach could potentially be generalized to other disease states and immunological phenotypes. The study gave a list of about 150 TCR beta chains associated with cytomegalovirus. A further reported finding was that TCR beta sequences accurately predicted the HLA-A and HLA-B alleles for most subjects in the first cohort. When HLA alleles, especially DR and DQ, strongly co-occurred, attributing TCR associations to individual alleles was difficult. The earlier analysis of around 600 of the donors excluded roughly 17 rarely observed V segments, including chromosome 9 orphons, because counts were too low. A later analysis reported that several top co-occurrence clusters appeared linked to parvovirus B19, influenza, CMV and Epstein-Barr virus. V-gene and J-gene trimming of TCR beta chains was associated with a missense DCLRE1C variant in a later genetic analysis, and the association was replicated in an independent cohort. Sequencing depth was assumed to be roughly uniform across donors in the presence/absence analyses, though that assumption may not hold. A cluster of highly shared sequence variants was judged likely to represent a technical artifact of the sequencing pipeline. Three of the identified cytomegalovirus-associated TCR beta chains were confirmed in vitro to be specific for cytomegalovirus antigens.

The cohort comprised some 700 healthy bone marrow donors. At the time of sampling, all cohort members were nominally healthy, though unrecorded immune exposures were likely present. The donor was CMV seropositive and was included in the group of approximately 310 seropositive cohort members. Every donor gave a peripheral blood sample, and the peripheral blood mononuclear cells from that sample were used for TCR beta sequencing. Genomic DNA extraction from the blood cell samples was performed with the Qiagen DNeasy Blood Extraction Kit. The library was prepared using the immunoSEQ multiplex PCR assay. The multiplex PCR relied on a mix of 60 forward primers for TCR Vbeta segments and 13 reverse primers for TCR Jbeta segments. A multiplex PCR assay on genomic DNA amplified the CDR3 region of rearranged TCR beta genes. The amplified TCR beta libraries were sequenced on the Illumina HiSeq System as 87-base-pair reads. The authors processed their data as follows. A later analysis counted 65 million to 90 million unique TCR beta chains across the 550 to 800 repertoires, and roughly 10 million of these chains were shared by at least two donors. Raw reads were error-corrected and collapsed into unique sequences with a nearest-neighbor algorithm that merged closely related sequences to remove PCR and sequencing errors. CDR3 sequences were aligned to IMGT reference sequences to assign V, D and J gene segments. For a sequence to be retained, at least a six-nucleotide match to both a V gene segment and a J gene segment was required. A rearrangement was called productive if the CDR3 had no stop codons and remained in frame with V and J, and every other rearrangement was called non-productive. CDR3 was defined according to IMGT convention as the region running from the second conserved V-encoded cysteine to the conserved J-encoded phenylalanine. The earlier analysis of 587 of the donors excluded any sequence lacking an unambiguous match to a single V gene segment. An earlier analysis of 587 of the donors classified V segments as functional when productive rearrangements were above 56.7% and as segregating when the standard deviation between donors was above 5%. A statistical classification framework was developed to diagnose cytomegalovirus status using the catalog of TCR beta chain sequences. A later analysis assigned V and J genes by comparing TCR nucleotide sequences with IMGT/GENE-DB human TR gene sequences. A later analysis assigned CDR3 sequences and most-parsimonious VDJ recombination scenarios with the TCRdist pipeline. In a later analysis, each TCR beta chain was defined by its CDR3 amino acid sequence together with its V-gene family, and reads without a unique V-gene family were excluded. As a way to deal with suspected cross-contamination and a sequencing artifact, a later analysis dropped 640 or so nucleotide sequences that were highly shared and had low generation probability. In a later analysis, a clonal expansion index for each public chain was calculated from normalized within-repertoire ranks of inferred template counts. In a later analysis, generation probabilities were computed with a VDJ recombination model fitted to out-of-frame rearrangements, and the resulting probabilities were checked against IGoR. In a later analysis, TCR-TCR, TCR-HLA and TCR-CMV co-occurrence was scored with hypergeometric tests, and a repertoire-size bias correction was applied to TCR pairs. To estimate false discovery rates, a later analysis permuted the HLA or CMV assignments 20 times. In a later analysis, co-occurring TCRs were grouped with DBSCAN, and TCRdist sequence similarity was added when clustering was performed within HLA-allele-positive subsets. Co-occurrence clustering excluded repertoires with fewer than 30,000 or more than 120,000 public chains, plus five with anomalous nucleotide sharing. The table comes from immuneACCESS by way of TCRdb, which keeps in-frame sequences with V and J called. Part of the clones is missing from these tables; in studies checked, under half for an unresolved V gene and the rest for unknown reasons. D and trimming were read from the DNA, whereas the V and J calls and clone size are those reported in that table. The sample table lists 130,000 to 150,000 clones, over 60% of them with a count of one. In total, the top ten clones hold roughly an eighth of the sample.

V lost 4 bases and J lost 3 bases, and the count of bases not matched to a germline gene is 3. CDR1 and CDR2 were assigned from the germline V gene (reference sequence) as SGHKS and YYEKEE. The CDR3 runs 15 residues from the cysteine to the phenylalanine. Solely the CDR3 DNA is kept, with 45 bases framed from the first base. This clone is a singleton in its sample. It has no known antigen specificity. It has no much larger one-base neighbor in the sample; base qualities were not kept. This sequence uses TRBV5-5 and TRBJ2-3, with 12 bases aligning to TRBD2. The sample comprised PBMCs. The clonotype originates from a man aged 40-55 years in good health and CMV-seropositive. The CDR3 in this case is CASSTGTSGTDTQYF. Read as DNA, the sequence is TGTGCCAGCAGCACCGGGACTAGCGGGACAGATACGCAGTATTTT.